This section outlines one TCR beta chain sequence together with its context. The sample is drawn from a study of response to subunit inactivated influenza vaccine. TCRdb recomputed calls from the RT-PCR reads with MiXCR, one row per CDR3 protein. Of some 850,000 distinct CDR3 sequences detected, roughly 18% appear once; the ten largest clones hold under 13%. The receptor comes from a man in his fifties who received an inactivated influenza vaccine. The source was PBMCs from blood, collected 5 days after vaccination.

This CDR3 is CASSPQRSGRAPKTQYF. The CDR3 coding sequence is TGTGCCAGCAGCCCCCAGAGGAGCGGGAGGGCCCCAAAGACCCAGTACTTC. The chain carries TRBV7-2 and TRBJ2-5; 10 positions match TRBD2. The CDR3 has 17 residues. Unmatched junction bases numbered 15, after V lost 5 bases and J lost 6 bases. Germline assignment: CDR1 SGHTA and CDR2 FQGNSA.